These 9 T cell receptor beta chains came from one sample sequenced in a study of blood T cell repertoires in COVID-19. Data came from immunoSEQ multiplex PCR; TCRdb stores just in-frame clones and leaves some out. The data show about 130,000 clones, 81% seen once. The sequencing sample was made of peripheral blood. Receptors were obtained from a man under 40 with COVID-19, enrolled during active disease.

This clone showed up just once. This chain joins TRBV6-6 and TRBJ1-5, with a weak D call TRBD1 (6 bases). The CDR3 is made up of 13 amino acids. The V gene's germline CDR1 is MNHNY and CDR2 SVGAGI (reference sequence). Trimming cost V 6 bases and J 4 bases, with 10 bases left between them. The CDR3 region is CASSPQGNQPQHF. CDR3 coding DNA: TGTGCCAGCAGCCCCCAGGGGAATCAGCCCCAGCATTTT.

The V gene is TRBV7-8, the J gene TRBJ1-2; 9 bases fit TRBD1. The J segment lost 8 bases and the V segment lost 5 bases, leaving 18 bases of the junction unmatched. CDR1 and CDR2 (germline): SGHVS, FQNEAQ. This CDR3 comprises 17 residues. DNA of the CDR3: TGTGCCAGCAGCACTACCGGGACAGGGCCCTTTCAAGGGGGCTACACCTTC. Translation: CASSTTGTGPFQGGYTF.

The V call is TRBV5-1, the J call TRBJ1-6, with a weak D call TRBD1 (5 bases). CDR3 length: 17 amino acids. Germline V gene data show CDR1 as SGHRS and CDR2 as YFSETQ. The V end was cut by 4 bases, the J end by 2 bases, with 16 bases between. CDR3 residues: CASSPGPQGTYNSPLHF. CDR3 sequence (DNA): TGCGCCAGCAGCCCGGGTCCCCAGGGAACCTATAATTCACCCCTCCACTTT.

The rearrangement joins TRBV2 to TRBJ2-4; 7 nucleotides match TRBD2. The trim removed 4 bases at V and 0 bases at J, leaving 3 bases unmatched. Germline V gives CDR1 SNHLY, CDR2 FYNNEI. The CDR3 runs to 15 residues. This chain's CDR3 is CASSALAVAKNIQYF. CDR3 coding DNA: TGTGCCAGCAGTGCCCTAGCGGTAGCCAAAAACATTCAGTACTTC.

This chain connects TRBV6-5 to TRBJ1-4, with 11 bases that match TRBD1. The ends lost 5 bases at V and 8 bases at J; junction bases unmatched: 1. Germline CDR1 and CDR2: MNHEY and SVGAGI. The CDR3 is 13 residues long. CDR3 sequence: CASSRDRGEKLFF. CDR3 bases: TGTGCCAGCAGTAGGGACAGGGGGGAAAAACTGTTTTTT.

The CDR3 coding sequence is TGTGCCAGCAGTCTTGGGACTAGCGGGAGGGACGAGCAGTACTTC. This translates into CASSLGTSGRDEQYF. This rearrangement joins TRBV5-6 to TRBJ2-7, with 16 bases that match TRBD2. J lost 5 bases, V lost 5 bases, and 4 bases had no gene match. The CDR3 has 15 residues. Germline CDR1 reads SGHDT; CDR2 reads YYEEEE. Combining the CDR3 with reference TRBV5-6 and TRBJ2-7 gives the whole variable domain DAGVTQSPTHLIKTRGQQVTLRCSPKSGHDTVSWYQQALGQGPQFIFQYYEEEERQRGNFPDRFSGHQFPNYSSELNVNALLLGDSALYLCASSLGTSGRDEQYFGPGTRLTVT.

The chain couples TRBV3-1 (or the pseudogene TRBV3-2) to TRBJ2-1; TRBD2 matches 8 bases. Trimming removed 4 bases from V and 5 bases from J; junction bases left unmatched: 10. CDR1 is LGHDT and CDR2 is YNNKEL in the germline V gene (reference sequence). The CDR3 sequence is 16 residues long. Written as DNA, the CDR3 is TGTGCCAGCAGCCGGATCCGGGGGGGATCAGACAATGAGCAGTTCTTC. Protein: CASSRIRGGSDNEQFF.

V gene TRBV4-1 combines with J gene TRBJ2-5; the D gene is possibly TRBD2 (7 bases). The CDR3 runs to 16 residues. Trimming took off 2 bases at V and 0 bases at J, with 13 bases between the two ends. Germline assignment: CDR1 MGHRA and CDR2 YSYEKL. The DNA of the CDR3 is TGCGCCAGCAGCCAAAGGAGGGGGGGGTACCAAGAGACCCAGTACTTC. Translation gives CASSQRRGGYQETQYF.

The table lists this clone with a count of one. This chain uses TRBV28 with TRBJ2-1, with 8 bases identical to TRBD2. CDR1 MDHEN and CDR2 SYDVKM come from the germline V gene. After removal of 3 bases from V and 5 bases from J, the junction contained 6 bases not matched to a gene. The CDR3 has 15 amino acids. CDR3 DNA: TGTGCCAGCAGTTTTGTTCTAGCGGGTAACAATGAGCAGTTCTTC. It yields the protein CASSFVLAGNNEQFF.